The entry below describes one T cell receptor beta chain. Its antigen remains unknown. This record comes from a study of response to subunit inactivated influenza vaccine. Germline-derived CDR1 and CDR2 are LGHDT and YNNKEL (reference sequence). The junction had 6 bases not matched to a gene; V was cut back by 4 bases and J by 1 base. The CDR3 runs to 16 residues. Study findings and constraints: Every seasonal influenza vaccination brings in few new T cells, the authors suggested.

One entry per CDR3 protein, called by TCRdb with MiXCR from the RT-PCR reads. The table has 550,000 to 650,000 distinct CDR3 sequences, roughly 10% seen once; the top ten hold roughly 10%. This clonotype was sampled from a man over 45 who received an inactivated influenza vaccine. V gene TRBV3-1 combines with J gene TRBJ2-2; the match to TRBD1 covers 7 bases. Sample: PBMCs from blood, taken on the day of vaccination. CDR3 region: CASSLQTGMNTGELFF. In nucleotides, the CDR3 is TGTGCCAGCAGCCTACAGACAGGGATGAACACCGGGGAGCTGTTTTTT.